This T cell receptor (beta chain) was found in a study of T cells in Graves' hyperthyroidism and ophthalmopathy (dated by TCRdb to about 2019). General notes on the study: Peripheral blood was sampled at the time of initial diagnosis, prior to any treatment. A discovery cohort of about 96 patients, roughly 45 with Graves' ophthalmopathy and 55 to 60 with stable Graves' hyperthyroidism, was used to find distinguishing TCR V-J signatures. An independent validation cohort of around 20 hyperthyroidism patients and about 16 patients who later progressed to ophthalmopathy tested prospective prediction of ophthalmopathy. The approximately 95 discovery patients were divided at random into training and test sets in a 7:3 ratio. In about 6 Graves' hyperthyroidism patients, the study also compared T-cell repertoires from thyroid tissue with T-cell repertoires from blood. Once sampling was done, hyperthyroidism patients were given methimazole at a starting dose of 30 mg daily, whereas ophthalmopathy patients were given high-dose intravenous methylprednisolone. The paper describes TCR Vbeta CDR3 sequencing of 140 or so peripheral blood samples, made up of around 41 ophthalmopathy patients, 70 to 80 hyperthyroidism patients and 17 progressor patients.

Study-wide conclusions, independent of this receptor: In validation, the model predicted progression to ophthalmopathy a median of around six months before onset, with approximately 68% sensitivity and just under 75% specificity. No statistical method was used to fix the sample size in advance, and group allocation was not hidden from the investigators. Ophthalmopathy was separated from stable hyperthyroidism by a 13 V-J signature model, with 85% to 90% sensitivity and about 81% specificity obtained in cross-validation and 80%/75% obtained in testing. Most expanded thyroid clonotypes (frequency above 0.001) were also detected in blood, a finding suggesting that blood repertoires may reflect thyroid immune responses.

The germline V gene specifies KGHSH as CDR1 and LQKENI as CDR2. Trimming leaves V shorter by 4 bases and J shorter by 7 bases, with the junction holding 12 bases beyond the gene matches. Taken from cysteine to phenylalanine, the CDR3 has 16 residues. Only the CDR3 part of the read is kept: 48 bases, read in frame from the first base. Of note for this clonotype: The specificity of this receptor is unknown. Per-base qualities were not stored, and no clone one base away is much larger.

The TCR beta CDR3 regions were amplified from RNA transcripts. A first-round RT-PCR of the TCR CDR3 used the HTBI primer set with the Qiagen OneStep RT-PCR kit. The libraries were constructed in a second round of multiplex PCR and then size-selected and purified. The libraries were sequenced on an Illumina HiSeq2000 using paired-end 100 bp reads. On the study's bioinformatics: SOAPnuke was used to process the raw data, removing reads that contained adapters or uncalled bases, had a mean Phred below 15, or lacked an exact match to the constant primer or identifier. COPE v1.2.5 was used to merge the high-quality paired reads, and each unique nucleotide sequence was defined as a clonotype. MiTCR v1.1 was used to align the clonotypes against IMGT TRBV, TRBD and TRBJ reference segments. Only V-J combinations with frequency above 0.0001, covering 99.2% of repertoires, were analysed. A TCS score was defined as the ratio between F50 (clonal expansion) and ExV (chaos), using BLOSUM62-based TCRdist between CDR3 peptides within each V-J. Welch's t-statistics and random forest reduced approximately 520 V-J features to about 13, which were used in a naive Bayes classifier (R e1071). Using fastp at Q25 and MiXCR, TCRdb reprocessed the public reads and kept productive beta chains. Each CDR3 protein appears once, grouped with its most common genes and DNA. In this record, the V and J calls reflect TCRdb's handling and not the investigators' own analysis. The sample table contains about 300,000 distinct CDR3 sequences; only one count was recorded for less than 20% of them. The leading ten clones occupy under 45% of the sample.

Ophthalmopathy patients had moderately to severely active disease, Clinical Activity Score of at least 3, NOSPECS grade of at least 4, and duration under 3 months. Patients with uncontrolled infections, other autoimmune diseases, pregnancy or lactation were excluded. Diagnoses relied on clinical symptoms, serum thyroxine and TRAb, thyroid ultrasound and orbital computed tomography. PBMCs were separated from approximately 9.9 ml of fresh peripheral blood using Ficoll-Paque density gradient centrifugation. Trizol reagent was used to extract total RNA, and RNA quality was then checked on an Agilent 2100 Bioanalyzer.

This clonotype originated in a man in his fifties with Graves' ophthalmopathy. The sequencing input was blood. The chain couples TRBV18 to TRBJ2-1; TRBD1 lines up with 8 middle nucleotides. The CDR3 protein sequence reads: CASSRSLTGEGNEQFF. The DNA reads TGTGCCAGCTCACGATCATTGACAGGGGAAGGAAATGAGCAGTTCTTC.